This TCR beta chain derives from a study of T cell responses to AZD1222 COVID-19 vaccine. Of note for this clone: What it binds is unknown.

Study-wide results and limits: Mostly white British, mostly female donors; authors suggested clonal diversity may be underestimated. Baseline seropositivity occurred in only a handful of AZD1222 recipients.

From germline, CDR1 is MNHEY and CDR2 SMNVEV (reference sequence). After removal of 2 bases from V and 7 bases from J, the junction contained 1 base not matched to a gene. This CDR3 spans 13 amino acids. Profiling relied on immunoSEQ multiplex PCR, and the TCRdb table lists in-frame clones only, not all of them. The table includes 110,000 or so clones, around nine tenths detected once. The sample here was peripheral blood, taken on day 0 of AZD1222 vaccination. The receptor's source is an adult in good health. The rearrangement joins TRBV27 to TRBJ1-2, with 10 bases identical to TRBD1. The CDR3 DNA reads TGTGCCAGCAGTTTAGGACAGGGGGTTGGCTACACCTTC. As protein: CASSLGQGVGYTF.